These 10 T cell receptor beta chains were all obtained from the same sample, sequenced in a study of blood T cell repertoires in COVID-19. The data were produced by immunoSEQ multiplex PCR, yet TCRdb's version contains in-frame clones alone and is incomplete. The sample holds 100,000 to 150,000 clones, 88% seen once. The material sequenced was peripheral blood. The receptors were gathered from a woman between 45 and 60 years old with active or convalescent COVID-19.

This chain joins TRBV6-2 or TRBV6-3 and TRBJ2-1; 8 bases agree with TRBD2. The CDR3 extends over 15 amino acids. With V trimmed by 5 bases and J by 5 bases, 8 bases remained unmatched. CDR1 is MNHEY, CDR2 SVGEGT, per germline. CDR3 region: CASSTGTRPNNEQFF. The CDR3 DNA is TGTGCCAGCAGTACCGGGACTAGGCCTAACAATGAGCAGTTCTTC.

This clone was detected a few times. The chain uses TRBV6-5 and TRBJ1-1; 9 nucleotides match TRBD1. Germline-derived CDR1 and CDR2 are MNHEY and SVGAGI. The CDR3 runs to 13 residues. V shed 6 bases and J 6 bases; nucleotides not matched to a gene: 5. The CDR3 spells CASSYDRGAEAFF. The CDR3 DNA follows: TGTGCCAGCAGCTACGACAGGGGGGCTGAAGCTTTCTTT.

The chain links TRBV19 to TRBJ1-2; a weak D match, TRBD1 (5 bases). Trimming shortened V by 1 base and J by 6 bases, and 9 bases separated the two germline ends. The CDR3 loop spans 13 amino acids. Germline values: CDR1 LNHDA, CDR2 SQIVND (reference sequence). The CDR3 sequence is CASSIAGPNGYTF. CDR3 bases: TGTGCCAGTAGTATAGCAGGGCCAAATGGCTACACCTTC. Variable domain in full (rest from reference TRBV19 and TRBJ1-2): DGGITQSPKYLFRKEGQNVTLSCEQNLNHDAMYWYRQDPGQGLRLIYYSQIVNDFQKGDIAEGYSVSREKKESFPLTVTSAQKNPTAFYLCASSIAGPNGYTFGSGTRLTVV.

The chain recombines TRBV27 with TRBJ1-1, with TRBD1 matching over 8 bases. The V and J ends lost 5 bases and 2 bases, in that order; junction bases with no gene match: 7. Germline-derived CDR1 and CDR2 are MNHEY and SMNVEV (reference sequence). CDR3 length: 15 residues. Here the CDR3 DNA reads TGTGCCAGCAGTGCCAGGACAGGGCGAAACACTGAAGCTTTCTTT. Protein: CASSARTGRNTEAFF.

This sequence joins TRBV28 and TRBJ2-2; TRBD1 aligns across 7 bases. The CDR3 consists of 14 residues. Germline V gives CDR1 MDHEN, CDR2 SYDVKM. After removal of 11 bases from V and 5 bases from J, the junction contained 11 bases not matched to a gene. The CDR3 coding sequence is TGTGCCCTAAGGGGGCAGGGCGAGACCGGGGAGCTGTTTTTT. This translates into CALRGQGETGELFF.

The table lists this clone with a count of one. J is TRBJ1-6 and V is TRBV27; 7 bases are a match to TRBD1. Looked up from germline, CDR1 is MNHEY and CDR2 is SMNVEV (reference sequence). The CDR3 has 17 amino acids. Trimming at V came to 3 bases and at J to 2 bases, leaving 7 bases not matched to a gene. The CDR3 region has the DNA TGTGCCAGCAGTTTTCACAGGGGAATCGCCTATAATTCACCCCTCCACTTT. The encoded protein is CASSFHRGIAYNSPLHF.

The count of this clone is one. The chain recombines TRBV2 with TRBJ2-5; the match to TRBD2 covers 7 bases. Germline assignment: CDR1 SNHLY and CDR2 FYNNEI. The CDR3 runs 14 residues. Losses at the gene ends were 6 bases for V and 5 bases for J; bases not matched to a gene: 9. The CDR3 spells CASRSAGSDETQYF. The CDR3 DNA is TGTGCCAGCAGGTCAGCGGGATCGGATGAGACCCAGTACTTC.

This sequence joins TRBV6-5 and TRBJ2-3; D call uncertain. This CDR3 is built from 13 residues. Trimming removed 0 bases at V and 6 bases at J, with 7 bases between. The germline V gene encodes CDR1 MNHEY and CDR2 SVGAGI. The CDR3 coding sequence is TGTGCCAGCAGTTACTCGAGAGCGGATACGCAGTATTTT. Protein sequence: CASSYSRADTQYF.

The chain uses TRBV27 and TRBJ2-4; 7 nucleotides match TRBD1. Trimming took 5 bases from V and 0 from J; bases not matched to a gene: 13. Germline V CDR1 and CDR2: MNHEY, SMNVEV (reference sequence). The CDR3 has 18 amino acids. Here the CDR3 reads CASSLKPPDRLAKNIQYF. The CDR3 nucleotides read TGTGCCAGCAGTCTAAAGCCGCCGGACAGGCTAGCCAAAAACATTCAGTACTTC.

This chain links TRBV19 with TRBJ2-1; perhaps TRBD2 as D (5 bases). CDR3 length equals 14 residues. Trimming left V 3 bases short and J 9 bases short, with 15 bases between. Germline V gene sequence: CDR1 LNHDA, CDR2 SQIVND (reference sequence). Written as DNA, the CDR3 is TGTGCCAGTAGTATCCGGATCAGCGGTGGTGAGCAGTTCTTC. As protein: CASSIRISGGEQFF.